Following are 17 T cell receptor beta chains from one sample sequenced in a study of T cell repertoires in cytomegalovirus infection (dated by TCRdb to between 2018 and 2021). Sequencing used an Illumina HiSeq 1500. Clones were called with MiXCR by TCRdb after fastp trimmed the public reads at Q25, and only in-frame beta chains were retained. Rows are unified per CDR3 protein, each entry keeping the most common DNA and genes. Present in this sample are about 890,000 distinct CDR3 sequences, 31% of which were seen just once. The top ten constitute about an eighth of the sample. This specimen's treatment or condition label, interpreted: in vitro stimulation with specific CMV peptide epitopes to enrich CMV-specific T cells. These receptors lack a known antigen. This specimen was cultured CD8+ T cells from PBMCs, taken from culture after CMV antigen stimulation. The receptors shown here come from a human donor in good health (CMV status not recorded). Some clones in this sample may be carry-over from other donors' samples.

V is TRBV10-3 and J is TRBJ2-1; 11 bases agree with TRBD2. Germline V CDR1 and CDR2: ENHRY, SYGVKD. This CDR3 region has 16 residues. The J segment lost 8 bases and the V segment lost 3 bases, leaving 9 bases of the junction unmatched. The CDR3 nucleotides read TGTGCCATCAGTGAAATAGCGGGGGGGCCGGAGGATGAGCAGTTCTTC. It encodes CAISEIAGGPEDEQFF.

This clonotype turned up a few times. This chain uses TRBV2 with TRBJ2-5; D not certain. Between the trimmed V and J ends, which lost 7 bases and 2 bases, there was a span of 8 bases. Germline loops: CDR1 SNHLY, CDR2 FYNNEI. This CDR3 spans 12 amino acids. CDR3 nucleotide sequence: TGTGCCAGCAAAACAAGGCAAGAGACCCAGTACTTC. Its protein is CASKTRQETQYF.

This clonotype came up a few times. The chain is built from TRBV27 and TRBJ2-7; perhaps TRBD1 as D (5 bases). V was shortened by 7 bases and J by 3 bases, with 16 bases between the two germline ends. The germline CDR1 and CDR2 sequences are MNHEY and SMNVEV (reference sequence). This CDR3 is built from 14 residues. CDR3 in DNA: TGTGCCAGCACCGTTAGGCCAGGGATCTACGAGCAGTACTTC. Residues: CASTVRPGIYEQYF.

A few counts support this clonotype. J is TRBJ2-2 and V is TRBV6-6; D is unresolved. The CDR3 is made up of 15 amino acids. Germline CDR1 reads MNHNY; CDR2 reads SVGAGI (reference sequence). Trimming removed 0 bases at V and 7 bases at J, with 12 bases between. For the CDR3, the DNA is TGTGCCAGCAGTTACTCCGTCCTTAGCTACGGGGAGCTGTTTTTT. Translated, it gives CASSYSVLSYGELFF.

The V gene is TRBV12-3 or TRBV12-4, the J gene TRBJ2-5, with 7 positions matching TRBD2. The CDR3 covers 14 residues. J gave up 2 bases and V 7 bases, and 7 bases lay outside the gene matches. CDR3 sequence (DNA): TGTGCCAGCACCGCGACTAGCCAGCAAGAGACCCAGTACTTC. Protein: CASTATSQQETQYF.

This clonotype was seen at least ten times. V gene TRBV12-3 or TRBV12-4 combines with J gene TRBJ2-7; 8 positions match TRBD2. There are 14 residues in the CDR3. The J segment lost 3 bases and the V segment lost 5 bases, leaving 6 bases of the junction unmatched. CDR3 coding DNA: TGTGCCAGCAGTCCGGGGGGGCTCCTCTACGAGCAGTACTTC. Amino acids: CASSPGGLLYEQYF.

This rearrangement joins TRBV7-9 to TRBJ2-3, with D possibly matching TRBD1 (7 bases). This CDR3 region has 13 residues. V lost 3 bases and J lost 6, with 10 bases in between. Germline V gene sequence: CDR1 SEHNR, CDR2 FQNEAQ (reference sequence). The CDR3 region has the DNA TGTGCCAGCAGCTTCTCAGGGGGGGATACGCAGTATTTT. It encodes CASSFSGGDTQYF.

This sequence joins TRBV6-2 or TRBV6-3 and TRBJ2-2; 7 positions match TRBD1. V shed 5 bases and J 1 base; nucleotides not matched to a gene: 13. The CDR3 runs to 18 residues. CDR1 is MNHEY and CDR2 is SVGEGT in the germline V gene. This chain's CDR3 is CASSLSFRGLRNTGELFF. CDR3 DNA sequence: TGTGCCAGCAGTCTCTCATTTAGGGGGCTACGGAACACCGGGGAGCTGTTTTTT.

This clonotype was seen more than once but under ten times. The chain employs TRBV27 and TRBJ1-5; tentatively, D is TRBD1 (5 bases). V was pared by 4 bases and J by 5 bases, with 12 bases between. This CDR3 spans 14 amino acids. From germline, CDR1 is MNHEY and CDR2 SMNVEV (reference sequence). The CDR3 DNA reads TGTGCCAGCAGTTGGTCGGGGGAATATCAGCCCCAGCATTTT. This codes for CASSWSGEYQPQHF.

The chain has TRBV10-3 and TRBJ2-3, with a weak D call TRBD1 (6 bases). The CDR3 totals 13 residues. V lost 6 bases, J lost 2 bases, and 9 bases lay in between. CDR1 and CDR2 (germline): ENHRY, SYGVKD. This chain's CDR3 is CAISRTATDTQYF. The CDR3 DNA is TGTGCCATCAGCCGGACAGCCACAGATACGCAGTATTTT.

The chain combines TRBV27 with TRBJ2-5; D is possibly TRBD2 (8 bases). The CDR3 runs 15 residues. Trimming cost V 3 bases and J 4 bases, with 15 bases left between them. CDR1 is MNHEY and CDR2 is SMNVEV in the germline V gene (reference sequence). CDR3 amino acids: CASSFMRGDRETQYF. As DNA, the CDR3 is TGTGCCAGCAGTTTCATGCGGGGGGACAGAGAGACCCAGTACTTC.

The chain combines TRBV11-2 with TRBJ2-1; D may be TRBD2 (6 bases). This CDR3 is built from 15 residues. Germline V gene sequence: CDR1 SGHAT, CDR2 FQNNGV. V lost 1 base, J lost 9 bases, and 16 bases lay in between. CDR3 coding DNA: TGTGCCAGCAGCTTAGTTGTGACTAGATCCGGTGAGCAGTTCTTC. It yields the protein CASSLVVTRSGEQFF.

The chain employs TRBV15 and TRBJ2-4; 9 bases align to TRBD1. The CDR3 loop spans 17 amino acids. Trimming cost V 2 bases and J 0 bases; bases outside gene matches: 5. Germline-derived CDR1 and CDR2 are LNHNV and YYDKDF (reference sequence). The CDR3 is CATSRSGQGLAKNIQYF. CDR3 nucleotides: TGTGCCACCAGCAGATCAGGACAGGGGCTAGCCAAAAACATTCAGTACTTC.

This clonotype showed up just a few times. This chain joins TRBV6-2 or TRBV6-3 and TRBJ2-1; 7 bases match TRBD1. The CDR3 is made up of 16 amino acids. Germline V gene lookup returns CDR1 MNHEY and CDR2 SVGEGT. V trimming: 1 base; J trimming: 0 bases; junction bases outside the gene matches: 3. CDR3: CASSYFRQGSYNEQFF. CDR3 bases: TGTGCCAGCAGTTACTTCCGACAGGGCTCCTACAATGAGCAGTTCTTC.

This clonotype has a handful of counts. The chain is built from TRBV9 and TRBJ1-2, with 8 bases that match TRBD1. The CDR3 spans 15 residues. Germline V CDR1 and CDR2: SGDLS, YYNGEE. J gave up 5 bases and V 4 bases, and 10 bases lay outside the gene matches. CDR3 amino acids: CASSPGQGARYGYTF. The CDR3 DNA follows: TGTGCCAGCAGCCCTGGGCAGGGGGCGCGGTATGGCTACACCTTC.

The chain couples TRBV2 to TRBJ2-7, with TRBD2 matching over 13 bases. This CDR3 has 15 amino acids. J lost 0 bases, V lost 6 bases, and 2 bases had no gene match. Germline V CDR1 and CDR2: SNHLY, FYNNEI. In nucleotides, the CDR3 is TGTGCCAGCAGACTAGCGGGGGGGCGCTCCTACGAGCAGTACTTC. This gives the protein CASRLAGGRSYEQYF.

Many counts were recorded for this clonotype. J is TRBJ1-3 and V is TRBV7-6; perhaps TRBD1 as D (6 bases). The germline gives CDR1 SGHVS, CDR2 FNYEAQ. The CDR3 contains 15 residues. Trimming removed 4 bases at V and 4 bases at J, with 14 bases between. The CDR3 DNA follows: TGTGCCAGCAGCTCATCCCCGAGGGGGGGAAACACCATATATTTT. It is translated as CASSSSPRGGNTIYF.